This entry concerns a single T cell receptor (beta chain). Antigen specificity is unknown. These data originate in a study of beta chain features in type 1 diabetes. About the research overall: No patient-donor differences in age, gender, total cells or subset yield. Sorted cells from all samples, numbering 95 million to 140 million, were examined. General study findings and limits: A greater similarity of naive, central memory and Treg TCRB repertoires was seen among patients than among healthy donors. Reduced insertions and increased deletions marked VDJ junctions in type 1 diabetes patients.

The CDR3 totals 14 residues. Unmatched junction bases numbered 6, after V lost 4 bases and J lost 4 bases. Germline CDR1 reads MNHEY; CDR2 reads SMNVEV (reference sequence). Sequencing targeted expressed TCRB transcripts, as all isolated RNA had been reverse transcribed. Data came from immunoSEQ multiplex PCR; TCRdb stores just in-frame clones and leaves some out. Here the sample spans hundreds of thousands of clones, 15% to 18% being singletons. This chain links TRBV27 with TRBJ2-7, with 8 positions matching TRBD2. The receptor was isolated from a man between 18 and 35 years old in good health. Sample: naive CD4+ T cells from blood. This chain's CDR3 is CASSSWGTRYEQYF. CDR3 sequence (DNA): TGTGCCAGCAGTTCTTGGGGGACTAGGTACGAGCAGTACTTC.